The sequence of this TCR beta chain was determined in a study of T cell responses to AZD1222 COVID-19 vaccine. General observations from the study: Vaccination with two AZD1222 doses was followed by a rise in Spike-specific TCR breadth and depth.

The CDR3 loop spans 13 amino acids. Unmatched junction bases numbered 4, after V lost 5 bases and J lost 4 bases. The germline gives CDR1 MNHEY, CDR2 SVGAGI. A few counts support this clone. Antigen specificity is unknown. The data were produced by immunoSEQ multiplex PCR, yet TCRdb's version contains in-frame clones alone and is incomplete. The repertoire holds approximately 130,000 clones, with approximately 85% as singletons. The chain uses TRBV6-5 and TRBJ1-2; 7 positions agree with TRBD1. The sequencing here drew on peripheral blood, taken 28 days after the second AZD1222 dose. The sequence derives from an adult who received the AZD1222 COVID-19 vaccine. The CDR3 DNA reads TGTGCCAGCAGTCGGACAGGTCGCTATGGCTACACCTTC. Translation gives CASSRTGRYGYTF.